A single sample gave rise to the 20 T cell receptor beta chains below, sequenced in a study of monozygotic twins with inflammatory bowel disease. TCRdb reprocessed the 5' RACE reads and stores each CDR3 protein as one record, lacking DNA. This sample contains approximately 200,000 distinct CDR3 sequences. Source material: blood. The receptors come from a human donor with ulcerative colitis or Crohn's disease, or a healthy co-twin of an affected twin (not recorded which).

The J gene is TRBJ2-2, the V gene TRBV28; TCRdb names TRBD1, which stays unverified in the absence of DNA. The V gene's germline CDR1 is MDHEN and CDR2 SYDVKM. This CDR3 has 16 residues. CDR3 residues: CASMASGVLLTGELFF.

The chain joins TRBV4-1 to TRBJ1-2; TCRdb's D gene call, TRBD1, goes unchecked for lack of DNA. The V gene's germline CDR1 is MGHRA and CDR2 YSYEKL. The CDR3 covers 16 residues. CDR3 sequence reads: CASSQLRDRTNYGYTF.

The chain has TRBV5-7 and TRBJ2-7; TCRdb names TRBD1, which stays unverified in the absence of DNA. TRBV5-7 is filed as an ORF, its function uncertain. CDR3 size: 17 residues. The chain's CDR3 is CASSFTHLDRIAYEQYF.

The CDR3 here is CASSLAVALTYEQYF. The gene calls are TRBV7-2 and TRBJ2-7; checking the TCRdb D call of TRBD2 is not possible without DNA. Germline V gene lookup returns CDR1 SGHTA and CDR2 FQGNSA. The CDR3 is made up of 15 amino acids.

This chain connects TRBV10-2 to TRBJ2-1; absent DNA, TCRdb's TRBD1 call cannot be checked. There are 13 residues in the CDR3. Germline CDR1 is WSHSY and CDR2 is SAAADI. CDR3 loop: CASSESNFGGQFF.

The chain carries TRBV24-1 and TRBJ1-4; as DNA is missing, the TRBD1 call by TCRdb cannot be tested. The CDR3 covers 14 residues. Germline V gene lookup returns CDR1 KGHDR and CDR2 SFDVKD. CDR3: CATSEGGGNEKLFF.

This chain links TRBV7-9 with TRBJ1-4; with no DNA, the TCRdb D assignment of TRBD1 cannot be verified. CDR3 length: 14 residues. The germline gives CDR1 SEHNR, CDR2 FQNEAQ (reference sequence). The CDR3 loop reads CASSIAGSNEKLFF.

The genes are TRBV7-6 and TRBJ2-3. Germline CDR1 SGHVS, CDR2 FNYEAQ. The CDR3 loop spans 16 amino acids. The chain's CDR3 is CASSLVTSGGTDTQYF.

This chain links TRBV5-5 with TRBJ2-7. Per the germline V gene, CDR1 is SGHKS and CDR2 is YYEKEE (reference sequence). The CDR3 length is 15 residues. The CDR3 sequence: CASSLEGGDSYEQYF.

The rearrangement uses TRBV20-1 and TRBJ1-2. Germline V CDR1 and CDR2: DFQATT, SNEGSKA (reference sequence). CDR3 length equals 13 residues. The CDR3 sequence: CSATTGGDYGYTF.

CDR3 loop: CASSQTTGTYEQYF. V is TRBV4-1 and J is TRBJ2-7; TCRdb's D call, TRBD1, is unchecked because there is no DNA. This CDR3 spans 14 amino acids. Germline lookup yields CDR1 MGHRA and CDR2 YSYEKL.

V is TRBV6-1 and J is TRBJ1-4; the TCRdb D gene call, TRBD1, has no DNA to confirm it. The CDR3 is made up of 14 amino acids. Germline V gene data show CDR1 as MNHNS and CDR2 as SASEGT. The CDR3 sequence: CASSDRGYSVKLFF.

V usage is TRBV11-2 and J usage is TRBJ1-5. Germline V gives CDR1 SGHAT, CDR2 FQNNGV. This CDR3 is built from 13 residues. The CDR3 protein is CASSYQAGAAQHF.

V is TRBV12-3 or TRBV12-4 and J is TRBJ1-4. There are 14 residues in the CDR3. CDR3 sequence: CASRGPLGDEKLFF.

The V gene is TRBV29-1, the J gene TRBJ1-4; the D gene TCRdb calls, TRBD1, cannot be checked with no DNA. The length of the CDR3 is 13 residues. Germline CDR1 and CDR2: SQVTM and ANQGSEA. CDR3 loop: CSVEKQGVGKLFF.

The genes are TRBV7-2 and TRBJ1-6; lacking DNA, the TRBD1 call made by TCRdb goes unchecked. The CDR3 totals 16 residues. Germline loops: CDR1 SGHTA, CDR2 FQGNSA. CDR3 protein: CASSFTDRGNNSPLHF.

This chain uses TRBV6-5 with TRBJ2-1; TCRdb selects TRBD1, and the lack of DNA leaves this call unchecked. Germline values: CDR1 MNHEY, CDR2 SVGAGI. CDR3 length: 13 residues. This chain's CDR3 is CASSRTGDNEQFF.

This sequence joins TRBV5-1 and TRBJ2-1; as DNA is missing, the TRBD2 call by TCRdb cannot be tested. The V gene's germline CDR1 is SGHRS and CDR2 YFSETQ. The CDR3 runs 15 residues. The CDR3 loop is CASSLLRTNYNEQFF.

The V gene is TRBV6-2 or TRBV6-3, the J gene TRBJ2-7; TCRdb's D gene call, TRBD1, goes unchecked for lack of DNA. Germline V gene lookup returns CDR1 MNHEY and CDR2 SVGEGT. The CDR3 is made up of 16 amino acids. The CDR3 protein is CASSSLSPGRDYEQYF.

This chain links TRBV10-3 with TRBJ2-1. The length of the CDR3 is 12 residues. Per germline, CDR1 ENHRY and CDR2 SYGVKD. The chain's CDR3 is CAISERRNEQFF.